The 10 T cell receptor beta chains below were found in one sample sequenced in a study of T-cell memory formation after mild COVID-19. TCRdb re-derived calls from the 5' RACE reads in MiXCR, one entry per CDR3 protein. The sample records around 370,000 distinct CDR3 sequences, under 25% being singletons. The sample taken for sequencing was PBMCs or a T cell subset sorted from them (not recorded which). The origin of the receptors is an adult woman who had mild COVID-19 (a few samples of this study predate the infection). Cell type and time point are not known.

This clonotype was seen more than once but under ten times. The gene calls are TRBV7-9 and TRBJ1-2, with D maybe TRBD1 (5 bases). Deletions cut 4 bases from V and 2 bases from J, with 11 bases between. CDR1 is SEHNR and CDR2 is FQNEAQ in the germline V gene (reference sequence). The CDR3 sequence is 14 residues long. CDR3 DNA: TGTGCCAGCAGCTCCGTGACAGCGAACTATGGCTACACCTTC. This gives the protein CASSSVTANYGYTF.

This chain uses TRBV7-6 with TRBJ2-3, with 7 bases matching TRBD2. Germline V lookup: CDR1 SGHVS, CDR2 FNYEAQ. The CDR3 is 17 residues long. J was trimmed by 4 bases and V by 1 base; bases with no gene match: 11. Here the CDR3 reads CASSLVERTSLADTQYF. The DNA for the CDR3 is TGTGCCAGCAGCTTAGTAGAGAGGACTAGTTTGGCAGATACGCAGTATTTT. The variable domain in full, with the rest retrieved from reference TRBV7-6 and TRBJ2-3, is GAGVSQSPRYKVTKRGQDVALRCDPISGHVSLYWYRQALGQGPEFLTYFNYEAQQDKSGLPNDRFSAERPEGSISTLTIQRTEQRDSAMYRCASSLVERTSLADTQYFGPGTRLTVL.

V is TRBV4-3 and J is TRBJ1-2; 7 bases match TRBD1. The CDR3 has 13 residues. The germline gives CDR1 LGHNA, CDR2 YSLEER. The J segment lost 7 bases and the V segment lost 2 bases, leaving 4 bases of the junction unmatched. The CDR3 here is CASSQQQGTGYTF. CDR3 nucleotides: TGCGCCAGCAGCCAACAACAGGGGACTGGCTACACCTTC.

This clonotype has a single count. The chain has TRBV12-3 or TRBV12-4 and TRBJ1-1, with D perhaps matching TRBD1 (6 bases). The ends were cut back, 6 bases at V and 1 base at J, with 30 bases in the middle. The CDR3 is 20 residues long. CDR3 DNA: TGTGCCAGCAGCCCCGGGACACTGAAGCTTCGACGAGGAGGGAACACTGAAGCTTTCTTT. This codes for CASSPGTLKLRRGGNTEAFF.

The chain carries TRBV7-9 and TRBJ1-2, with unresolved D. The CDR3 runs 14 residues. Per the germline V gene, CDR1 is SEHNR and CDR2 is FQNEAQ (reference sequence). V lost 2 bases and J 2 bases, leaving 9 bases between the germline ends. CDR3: CASSLQDGNYGYTF. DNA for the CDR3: TGTGCCAGCAGCTTACAAGACGGCAACTATGGCTACACCTTC.

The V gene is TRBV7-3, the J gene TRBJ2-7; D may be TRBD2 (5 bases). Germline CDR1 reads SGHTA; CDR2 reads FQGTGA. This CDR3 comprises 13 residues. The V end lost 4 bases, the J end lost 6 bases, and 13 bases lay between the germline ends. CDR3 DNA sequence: TGTGCCAGCAGCTCCGTGCCGGGAAGCGAGCAGTACTTC. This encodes CASSSVPGSEQYF.

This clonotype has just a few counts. CDR3: CASSFLAGGTDTQYF. The CDR3 region has the DNA TGTGCCAGCAGTTTCCTAGCGGGGGGTACGGATACGCAGTATTTT. The chain has TRBV27 and TRBJ2-3; 11 nucleotides agree with TRBD2. Germline CDR1 MNHEY, CDR2 SMNVEV (reference sequence). This CDR3 region has 15 residues. The junction had 5 bases not matched to a gene; V was cut back by 3 bases and J by 6 bases.

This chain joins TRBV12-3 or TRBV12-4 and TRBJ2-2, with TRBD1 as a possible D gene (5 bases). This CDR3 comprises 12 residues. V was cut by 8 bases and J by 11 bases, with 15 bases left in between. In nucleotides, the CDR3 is TGTGCCAGCGGGGCACCGCCGGATGAGCTGTTTTTT. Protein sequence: CASGAPPDELFF.

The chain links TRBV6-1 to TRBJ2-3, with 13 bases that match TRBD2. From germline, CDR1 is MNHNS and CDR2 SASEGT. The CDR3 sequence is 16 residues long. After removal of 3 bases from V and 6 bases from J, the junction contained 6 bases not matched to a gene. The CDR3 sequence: CASSETSGGFRDTQYF. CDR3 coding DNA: TGTGCCAGCAGTGAGACTAGCGGGGGGTTCCGGGATACGCAGTATTTT.

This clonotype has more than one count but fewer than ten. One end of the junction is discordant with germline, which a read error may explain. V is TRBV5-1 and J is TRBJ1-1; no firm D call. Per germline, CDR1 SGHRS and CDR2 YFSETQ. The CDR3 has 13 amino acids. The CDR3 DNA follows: TGTGCCAGCAGTTTTCAGGTGAACACTGAAGCTTTCTTT. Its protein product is CASSFQVNTEAFF. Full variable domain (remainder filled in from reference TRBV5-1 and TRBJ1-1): KAGVTQTPRYLIKTRGQQVTLSCSPISGHRSVSWYQQTPGQGLQFLFEYFSETQRNKGNFPGRFSGRQFSNSRSEMNVSTLELGDSALYLCASSFQVNTEAFFGQGTRLTVV.